This T cell receptor beta chain was captured in a study of early T cells in non-severe SARS-CoV-2 infection. The wider study: The input, bulk RNA from unsorted whole blood, was sequenced, and chains were unpaired.

TCRdb re-derived calls from the 5' RACE reads in MiXCR, one entry per CDR3 protein. Counted here are tens of thousands of distinct CDR3 sequences, approximately 5% occurring once; the ten biggest clones make up approximately 7%. With regard to this clonotype: As yet, its antigen is unknown.

Whole-study results and caveats: Clonotype matching in VDJdb favored anti-spike CD8 responses and did not capture private and CD4 specificities.

Sequenced material: whole blood, taken at baseline. The receptor comes from an adult who was a healthcare worker with PCR-confirmed SARS-CoV-2 infection or an uninfected control (not recorded which).

CDR3 coding DNA: TGCAGTGCCCACCGTTTCGGGAACACTGAAGCTTTCTTT. It translates to CSAHRFGNTEAFF. The gene calls are TRBV20-1 and TRBJ1-1; D remains unclear. Germline V gives CDR1 DFQATT, CDR2 SNEGSKA (reference sequence). The CDR3 spans 13 residues. Deletions cut 6 bases from V and 1 base from J, with 12 bases between.